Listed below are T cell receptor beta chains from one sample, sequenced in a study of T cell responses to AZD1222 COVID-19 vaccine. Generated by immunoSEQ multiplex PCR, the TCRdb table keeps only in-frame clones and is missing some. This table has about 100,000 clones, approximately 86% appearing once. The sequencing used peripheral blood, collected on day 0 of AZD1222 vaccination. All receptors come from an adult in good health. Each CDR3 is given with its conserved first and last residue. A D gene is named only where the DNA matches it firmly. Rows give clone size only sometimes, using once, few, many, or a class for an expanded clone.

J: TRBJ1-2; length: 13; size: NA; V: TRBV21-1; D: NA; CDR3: CASSNKVFYGYTF; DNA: TGTGCCAGCAGCAACAAAGTCTTCTATGGCTACACCTTC
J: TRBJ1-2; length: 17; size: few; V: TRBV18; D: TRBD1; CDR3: CASSLINQGRGNYGYTF; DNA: TGTGCCAGCTCCCTCATCAATCAGGGCAGGGGGAACTATGGCTACACCTTC
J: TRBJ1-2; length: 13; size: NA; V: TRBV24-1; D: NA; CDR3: CATSENGGGGYTF; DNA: TGTGCCACCAGTGAAAACGGGGGAGGAGGCTACACCTTC
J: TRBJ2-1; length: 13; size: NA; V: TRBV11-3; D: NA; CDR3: CASSLDNYNEQFF; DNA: TGTGCCAGCAGCTTAGACAACTACAATGAGCAGTTCTTC
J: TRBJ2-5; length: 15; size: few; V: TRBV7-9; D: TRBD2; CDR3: CASSLSGTSGETQYF; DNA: TGTGCCAGCAGCTTATCCGGGACTAGCGGAGAGACCCAGTACTTC
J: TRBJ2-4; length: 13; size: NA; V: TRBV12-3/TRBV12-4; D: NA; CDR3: CASSFRASNIQYF; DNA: TGTGCCAGCAGTTTCAGAGCTAGCAACATTCAGTACTTC
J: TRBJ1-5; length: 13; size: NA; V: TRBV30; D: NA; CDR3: CAWSGGGGQPQHF; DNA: TGTGCCTGGAGTGGGGGGGGTGGCCAGCCCCAGCATTTT
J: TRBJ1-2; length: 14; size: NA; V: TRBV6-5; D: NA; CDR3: CASSLAGPRYGYTF; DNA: TGTGCCAGCAGTTTAGCGGGTCCTAGGTATGGCTACACCTTC
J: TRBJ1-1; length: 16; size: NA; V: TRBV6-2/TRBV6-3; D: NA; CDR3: CASSPFPTTTGTEAFF; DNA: TGTGCCAGCAGCCCCTTCCCAACAACCACGGGCACTGAAGCTTTCTTT
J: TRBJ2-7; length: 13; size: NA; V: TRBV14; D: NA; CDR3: CASSPRVEGEQYF; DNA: TGTGCCAGCAGCCCTCGCGTTGAAGGGGAGCAGTACTTC
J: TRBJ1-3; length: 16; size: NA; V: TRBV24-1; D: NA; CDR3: CATSDRTGFSGNTIYF; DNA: TGTGCCACCAGTGATCGTACAGGGTTCTCTGGAAACACCATATATTTT
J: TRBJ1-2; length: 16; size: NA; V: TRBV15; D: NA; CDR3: CATSGGLDIFNYGYTF; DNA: TGTGCCACCAGCGGGGGGCTGGACATTTTTAACTATGGCTACACCTTC
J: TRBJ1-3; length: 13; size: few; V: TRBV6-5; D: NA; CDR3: CASSWGSRDTIYF; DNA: TGTGCCAGCAGTTGGGGTTCCAGGGACACCATATATTTT
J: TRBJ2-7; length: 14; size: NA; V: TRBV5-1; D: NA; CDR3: CASSLAIAGYEQYF; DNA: TGCGCCAGCAGCTTGGCCATTGCGGGCTACGAGCAGTACTTC
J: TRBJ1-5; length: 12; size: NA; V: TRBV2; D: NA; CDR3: CASSAWDQPQHF; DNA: TGTGCCAGCAGCGCCTGGGATCAGCCCCAGCATTTT
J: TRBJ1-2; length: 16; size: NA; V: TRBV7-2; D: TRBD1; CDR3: CASSPGQRGPSSGYTF; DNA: TGTGCCAGCAGCCCGGGACAGAGGGGGCCAAGTTCAGGCTACACCTTC
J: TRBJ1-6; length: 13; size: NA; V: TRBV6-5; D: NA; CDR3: CASSHRGYSPLHF; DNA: TGTGCCAGCAGCCACCGAGGGTATTCACCCCTCCACTTT
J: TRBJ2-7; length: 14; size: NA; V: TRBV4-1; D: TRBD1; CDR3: CASSQGTGRGEQYF; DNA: TGCGCCAGCAGCCAAGGGACAGGTAGGGGCGAGCAGTACTTC
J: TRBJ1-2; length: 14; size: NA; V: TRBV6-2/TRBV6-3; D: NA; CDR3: CASSYAALSFGYTF; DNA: TGTGCCAGCAGTTATGCCGCCCTGAGCTTTGGCTACACCTTC
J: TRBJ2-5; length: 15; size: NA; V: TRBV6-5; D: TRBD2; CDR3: CASSLRDYSDQTQYF; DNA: TGTGCCAGCAGTCTCCGGGACTACTCAGATCAGACCCAGTACTTC
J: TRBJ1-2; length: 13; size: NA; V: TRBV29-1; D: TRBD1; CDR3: CSVEGTGSYGYTF; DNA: TGCAGCGTTGAGGGGACAGGGTCTTATGGCTACACCTTC
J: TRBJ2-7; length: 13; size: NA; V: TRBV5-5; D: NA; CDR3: CASSLAPRGEQYF; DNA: TGTGCCAGCAGCTTAGCACCCAGAGGTGAGCAGTACTTC
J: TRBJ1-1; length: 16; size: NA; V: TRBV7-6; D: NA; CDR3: CASSLRRKGSSTEAFF; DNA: TGTGCCAGCAGCTTAAGGAGGAAGGGTAGTAGCACTGAAGCTTTCTTT
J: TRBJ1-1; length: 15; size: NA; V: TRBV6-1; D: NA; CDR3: CASSELQGLNTEAFF; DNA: TGTGCCAGCAGTGAACTGCAGGGACTTAACACTGAAGCTTTCTTT
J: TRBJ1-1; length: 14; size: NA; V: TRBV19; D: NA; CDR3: CASSAYREDTEAFF; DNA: TGTGCCAGTAGTGCCTACAGGGAGGACACTGAAGCTTTCTTT
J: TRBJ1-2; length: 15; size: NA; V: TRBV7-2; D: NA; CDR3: CASSPLTGSNGGYTF; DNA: TGTGCCAGCAGCCCGCTGACAGGTTCCAATGGTGGCTACACCTTC
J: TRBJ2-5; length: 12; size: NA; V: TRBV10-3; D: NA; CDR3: CAIAEEQETQYF; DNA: TGTGCCATCGCGGAGGAGCAAGAGACCCAGTACTTC
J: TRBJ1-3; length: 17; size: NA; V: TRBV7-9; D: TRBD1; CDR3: CASSLPGDRRSGNTIYF; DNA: TGTGCCAGCAGCTTACCTGGGGACAGAAGGTCTGGAAACACCATATATTTT
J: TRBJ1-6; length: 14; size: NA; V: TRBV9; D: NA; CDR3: CASSVAGTNSPLHF; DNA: TGTGCCAGCAGCGTAGCAGGGACGAATTCACCCCTCCACTTT
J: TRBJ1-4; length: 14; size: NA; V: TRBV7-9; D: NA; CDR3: CASRSSSTLEKLFF; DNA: TGTGCCAGCAGGTCATCGTCCACTCTTGAAAAACTGTTTTTT
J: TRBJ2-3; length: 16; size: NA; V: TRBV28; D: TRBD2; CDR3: CASSRPTSGSTDTQYF; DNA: TGTGCCAGCAGCCGACCGACTAGCGGGAGCACAGATACGCAGTATTTT
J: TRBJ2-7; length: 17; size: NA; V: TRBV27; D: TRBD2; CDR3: CASSQKSPRTSGYEQYF; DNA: TGTGCCAGCAGTCAAAAATCGCCGAGGACTAGCGGTTACGAGCAGTACTTC
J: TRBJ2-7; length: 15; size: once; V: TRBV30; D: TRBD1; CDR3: CAWSVPDRGRYEQYF; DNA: TGTGCCTGGAGTGTTCCGGACAGGGGGAGGTACGAGCAGTACTTC
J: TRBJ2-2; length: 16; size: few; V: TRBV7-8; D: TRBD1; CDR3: CASSLAGQGDTGELFF; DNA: TGTGCCAGCAGCTTAGCGGGACAGGGGGACACCGGGGAGCTGTTTTTT
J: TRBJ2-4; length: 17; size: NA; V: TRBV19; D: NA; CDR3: CASSKEEVYVAKNIQYF; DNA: TGTGCCAGTAGTAAAGAGGAGGTCTATGTAGCCAAAAACATTCAGTACTTC
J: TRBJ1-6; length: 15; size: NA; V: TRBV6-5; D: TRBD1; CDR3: CASSYVDRENSPLHF; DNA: TGTGCCAGCAGTTACGTGGACAGGGAGAATTCACCCCTCCACTTT
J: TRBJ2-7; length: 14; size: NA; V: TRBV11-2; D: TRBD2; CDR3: CASSSMTSDYEQYF; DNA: TGTGCCAGCAGCTCAATGACTAGCGACTACGAGCAGTACTTC
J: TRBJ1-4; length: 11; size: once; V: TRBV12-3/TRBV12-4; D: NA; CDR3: CASSRRRKLFF; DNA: TGTGCCAGCAGTCGTCGAAGAAAACTGTTTTTT
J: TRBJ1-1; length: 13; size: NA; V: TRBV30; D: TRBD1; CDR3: CAWSRQGGTEAFF; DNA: TGTGCCTGGAGCAGACAGGGCGGCACTGAAGCTTTCTTT
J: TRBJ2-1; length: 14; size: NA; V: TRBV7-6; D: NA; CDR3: CASLPGPSANEQFF; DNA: TGTGCCAGCCTCCCGGGACCCTCGGCGAATGAGCAGTTCTTC
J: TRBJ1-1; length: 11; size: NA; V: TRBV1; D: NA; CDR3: CTSSPDKKAFF; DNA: TGCACCAGCAGTCCCGACAAGAAAGCTTTCTTT
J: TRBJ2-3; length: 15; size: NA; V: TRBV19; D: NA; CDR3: CASSIGWGVADTQYF; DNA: TGTGCCAGTAGTATTGGGTGGGGAGTCGCAGATACGCAGTATTTT
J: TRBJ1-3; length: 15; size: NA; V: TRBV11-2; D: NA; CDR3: CASSLGEWAGNTIYF; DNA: TGTGCCAGCAGCTTAGGGGAGTGGGCTGGAAACACCATATATTTT
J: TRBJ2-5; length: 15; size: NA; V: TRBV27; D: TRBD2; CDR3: CASSLSGTNQETQYF; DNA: TGTGCCAGCAGTTTATCGGGGACTAATCAAGAGACCCAGTACTTC
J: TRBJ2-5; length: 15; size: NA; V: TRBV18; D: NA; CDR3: CASSPSPGDGETQYF; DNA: TGTGCCAGCTCACCCTCCCCCGGGGACGGGGAGACCCAGTACTTC
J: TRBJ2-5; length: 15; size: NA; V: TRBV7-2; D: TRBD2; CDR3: CASSVLLGGVGTQYF; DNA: TGTGCCAGCAGCGTTTTACTGGGAGGGGTTGGGACCCAGTACTTC
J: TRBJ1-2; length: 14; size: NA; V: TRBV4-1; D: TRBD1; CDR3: CASSSPGQRYGYTF; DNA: TGCGCCAGCAGCTCACCGGGACAGAGATATGGCTACACCTTC